This T cell receptor beta chain appears in the sequencing data of a study of response to subunit inactivated influenza vaccine. One entry per CDR3 protein results from TCRdb running MiXCR on the RT-PCR reads. The table includes 590,000 or so distinct CDR3 sequences, roughly 15% detected once. Concerning this clonotype: Its antigen is as yet unknown.

Study findings and constraints: Every seasonal influenza vaccination brings in few new T cells, the authors suggested.

CDR3 length equals 17 residues. CDR1 MNHEY and CDR2 SVGEGT come from the germline V gene. V lost 2 bases to trimming and J lost 2 bases, with 18 bases between them. This clonotype was obtained from a middle-aged man who received an inactivated influenza vaccine. The sample was PBMCs from blood, taken around 14 days before vaccination. The chain recombines TRBV6-2 or TRBV6-3 with TRBJ2-5, with D unresolved. The chain's CDR3 is CASSYLRLGGPQETQYF. The DNA of the CDR3 is TGTGCCAGCAGTTACCTACGCCTGGGTGGGCCGCAAGAGACCCAGTACTTC.